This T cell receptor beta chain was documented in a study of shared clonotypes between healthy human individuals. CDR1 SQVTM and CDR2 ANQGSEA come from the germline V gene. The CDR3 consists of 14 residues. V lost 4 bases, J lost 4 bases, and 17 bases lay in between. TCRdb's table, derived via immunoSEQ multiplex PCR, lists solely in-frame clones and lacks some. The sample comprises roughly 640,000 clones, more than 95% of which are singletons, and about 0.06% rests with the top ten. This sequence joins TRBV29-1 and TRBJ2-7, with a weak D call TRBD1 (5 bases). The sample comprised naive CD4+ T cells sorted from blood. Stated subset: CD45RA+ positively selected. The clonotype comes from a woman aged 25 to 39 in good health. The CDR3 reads CSVGRMGHPYEQYF. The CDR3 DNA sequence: TGCAGCGTTGGACGGATGGGGCATCCATACGAGCAGTACTTC.